This TCR beta chain was sequenced in a study of control samples from healthy donors and cancer patients. The J segment lost 2 bases and the V segment lost 4 bases, leaving 12 bases of the junction unmatched. The CDR3 has 17 residues. In germline, CDR1 is SGHNT, CDR2 YYREEE (reference sequence). Repertoires were generated with immunoSEQ multiplex PCR, while TCRdb's copy carries only in-frame clones and drops some. The data contain about 130,000 clones, 80% to 95% of them singletons. The receptor was derived from a man aged 18 to 30 in good health. Sequenced material: blood. The chain couples TRBV5-4 to TRBJ1-5, with TRBD1 matching over 7 bases. For the CDR3, the DNA is TGTGCCAGCAGCCTGGGACAGCCGGCGAGGGGCAATCAGCCCCAGCATTTT. It is translated as CASSLGQPARGNQPQHF.